This T cell receptor beta chain was identified in a study of OX40 agonist ivuxolimab in advanced cancers. Study-wide results and limits: Certain nonresponders likewise exhibited a low normalized T-cell clonal expansion. Clonal expansion was seen in CD4+ and CD8+ blood T cells by week 6 at 0.1 to 3.0 mg/kg.

The data were produced by immunoSEQ multiplex PCR, yet TCRdb's version contains in-frame clones alone and is incomplete. The sample lists 80,000 to 100,000 clones, roughly nine tenths occurring once. V lost 6 bases, J lost 4 bases, and 7 bases lay in between. This CDR3 spans 12 amino acids. The germline V gene encodes CDR1 KGHSH and CDR2 LQKENI. Worth noting for this clone: No antigen is known for it.

This sequence was found in an adult with an advanced solid tumor such as melanoma, head and neck, liver or kidney cancer. Sequencing used CD4+ or CD8+ T cells sorted from blood, obtained in a trial of the OX40 agonist ivuxolimab. The rearrangement links TRBV18 to TRBJ1-5; D is unclear. The CDR3 protein is CASSQYNQPQHF. The CDR3 nucleotides are TGTGCCAGCTCTCAATATAATCAGCCCCAGCATTTT.